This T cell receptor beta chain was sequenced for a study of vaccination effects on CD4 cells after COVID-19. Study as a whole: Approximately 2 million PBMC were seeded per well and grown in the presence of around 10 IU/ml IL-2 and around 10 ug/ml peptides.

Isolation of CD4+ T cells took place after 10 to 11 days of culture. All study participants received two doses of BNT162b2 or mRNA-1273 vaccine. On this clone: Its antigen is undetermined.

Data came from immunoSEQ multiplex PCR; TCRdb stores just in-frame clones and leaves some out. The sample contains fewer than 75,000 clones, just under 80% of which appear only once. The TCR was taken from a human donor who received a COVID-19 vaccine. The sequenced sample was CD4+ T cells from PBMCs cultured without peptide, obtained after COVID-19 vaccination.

The CDR3 loop is CASSPPIGASGEAFF. The CDR3 nucleotides read TGTGCCAGCAGTCCACCAATAGGGGCATCGGGTGAAGCTTTCTTT. The V call is TRBV6-5, the J call TRBJ1-1, with D possibly TRBD1 on 5 matching bases. V dropped 5 bases and J dropped 7 bases, with 20 bases sitting between them. Germline CDR1 reads MNHEY; CDR2 reads SVGAGI. This CDR3 comprises 15 residues.